This paragraph covers one T cell receptor beta chain sequence. Its antigen is undetermined. These data are taken from a study of T cell responses to AZD1222 COVID-19 vaccine. The germline CDR1 and CDR2 sequences are LGHNA and YNFKEQ. The CDR3 runs to 17 residues. V lost 4 bases to trimming and J lost 4 bases; unmatched junction nucleotides: 11. Study-level points and caveats: Spike-wide coverage was observed for vaccine-associated CD4 TCRs, with dominant responses at 160-218 and 743-854.

Profiling relied on immunoSEQ multiplex PCR, and the TCRdb table lists in-frame clones only, not all of them. Of 160,000 or so clones in the sample, 90% to 95% were seen once. Analysis merged second doses at about 4 or about 12 weeks. The J gene is TRBJ2-5, the V gene TRBV4-2, with TRBD2 identical over 11 bases. Source: peripheral blood, taken 28 days after the second AZD1222 dose. The TCR was taken from an adult who received the AZD1222 COVID-19 vaccine. This CDR3 reads CASSPSLLAGAGETQYF. For the CDR3, the DNA is TGTGCCAGCAGCCCCTCCCTACTAGCGGGAGCAGGAGAGACCCAGTACTTC.